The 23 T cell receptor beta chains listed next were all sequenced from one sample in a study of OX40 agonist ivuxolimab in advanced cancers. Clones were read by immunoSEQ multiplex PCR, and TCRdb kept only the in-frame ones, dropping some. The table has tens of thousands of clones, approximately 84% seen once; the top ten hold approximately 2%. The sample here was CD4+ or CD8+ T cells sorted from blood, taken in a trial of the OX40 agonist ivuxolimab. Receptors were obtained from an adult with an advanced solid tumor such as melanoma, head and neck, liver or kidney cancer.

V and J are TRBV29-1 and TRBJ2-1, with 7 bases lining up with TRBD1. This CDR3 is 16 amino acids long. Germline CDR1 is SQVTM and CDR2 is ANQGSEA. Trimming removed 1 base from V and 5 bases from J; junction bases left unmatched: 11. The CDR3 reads CSVEGMQGVHDNEQFF. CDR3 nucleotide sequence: TGCAGCGTTGAAGGCATGCAGGGGGTCCATGACAATGAGCAGTTCTTC.

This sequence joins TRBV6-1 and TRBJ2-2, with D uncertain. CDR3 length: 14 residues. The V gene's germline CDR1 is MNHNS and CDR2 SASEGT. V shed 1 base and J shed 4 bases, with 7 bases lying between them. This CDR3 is CASSEDSSTGELFF. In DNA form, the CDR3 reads TGTGCCAGCAGTGAAGACAGTAGCACCGGGGAGCTGTTTTTT.

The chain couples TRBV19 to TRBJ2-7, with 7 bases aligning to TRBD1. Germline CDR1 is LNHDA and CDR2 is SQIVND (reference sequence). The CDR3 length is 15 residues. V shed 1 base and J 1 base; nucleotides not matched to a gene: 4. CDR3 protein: CASSIGLGQSYEQYF. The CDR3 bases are TGTGCCAGTAGTATAGGACTGGGACAGTCCTACGAGCAGTACTTC. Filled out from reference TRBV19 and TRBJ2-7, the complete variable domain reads DGGITQSPKYLFRKEGQNVTLSCEQNLNHDAMYWYRQDPGQGLRLIYYSQIVNDFQKGDIAEGYSVSREKKESFPLTVTSAQKNPTAFYLCASSIGLGQSYEQYFGPGTRLTVT.

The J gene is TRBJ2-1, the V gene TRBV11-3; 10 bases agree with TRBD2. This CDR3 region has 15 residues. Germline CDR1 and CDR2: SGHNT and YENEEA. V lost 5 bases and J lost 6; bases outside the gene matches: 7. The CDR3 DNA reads TGTGCCAGCAGCCTAAGCGGGGGGGCCCTCAATGAGCAGTTCTTC. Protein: CASSLSGGALNEQFF. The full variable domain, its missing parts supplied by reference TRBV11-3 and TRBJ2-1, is EAGVVQSPRYKIIEKKQPVAFWCNPISGHNTLYWYLQNLGQGPELLIRYENEEAVDDSQLPKDRFSAERLKGVDSTLKIQPAELGDSAVYLCASSLSGGALNEQFFGPGTRLTVL.

CDR3 nucleotide sequence: TGTGCCAGCTCAACCCGGACAGGGATGGGCTATGGCTACACCTTC. Translated, it gives CASSTRTGMGYGYTF. V and J are TRBV18 and TRBJ1-2; 8 bases map to TRBD1. Germline CDR1 is KGHSH and CDR2 is LQKENI. J gave up 4 bases and V 5 bases, and 9 bases lay outside the gene matches. The CDR3 is made up of 15 amino acids. Full variable domain (outside the CDR3, taken from reference TRBV18 and TRBJ1-2): NAGVMQNPRHLVRRRGQEARLRCSPMKGHSHVYWYRQLPEEGLKFMVYLQKENIIDESGMPKERFSAEFPKEGPSILRIQQVVRGDSAAYFCASSTRTGMGYGYTFGSGTRLTVV.

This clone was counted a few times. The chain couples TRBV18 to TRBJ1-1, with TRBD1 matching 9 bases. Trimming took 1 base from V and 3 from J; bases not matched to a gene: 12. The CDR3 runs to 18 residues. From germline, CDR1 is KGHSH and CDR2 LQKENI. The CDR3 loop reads CASSPRTWTGAGDTEAFF. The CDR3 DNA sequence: TGTGCCAGCTCACCACGGACATGGACAGGGGCCGGGGACACTGAAGCTTTCTTT.

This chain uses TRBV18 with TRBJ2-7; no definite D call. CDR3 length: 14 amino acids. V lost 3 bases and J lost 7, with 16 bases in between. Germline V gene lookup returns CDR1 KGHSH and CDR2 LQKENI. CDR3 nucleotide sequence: TGTGCCAGCTCACCGACGGCGGCCCCTAGGGAGCAGTACTTC. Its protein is CASSPTAAPREQYF.

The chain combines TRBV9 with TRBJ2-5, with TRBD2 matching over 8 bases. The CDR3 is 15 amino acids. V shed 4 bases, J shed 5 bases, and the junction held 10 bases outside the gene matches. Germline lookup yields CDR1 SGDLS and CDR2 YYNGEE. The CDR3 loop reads CASSPTGGARETQYF. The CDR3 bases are TGTGCCAGCAGCCCAACCGGGGGGGCGCGGGAGACCCAGTACTTC. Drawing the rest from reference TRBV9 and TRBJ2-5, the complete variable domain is DSGVTQTPKHLITATGQRVTLRCSPRSGDLSVYWYQQSLDQGLQFLIQYYNGEERAKGNILERFSAQQFPDLHSELNLSSLELGDSALYFCASSPTGGARETQYFGPGTRLLVL.

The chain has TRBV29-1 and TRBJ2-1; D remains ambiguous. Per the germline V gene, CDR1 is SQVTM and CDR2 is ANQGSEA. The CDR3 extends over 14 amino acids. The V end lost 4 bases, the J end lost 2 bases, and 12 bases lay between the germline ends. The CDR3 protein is CSVGASRPYNEQFF. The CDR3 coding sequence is TGCAGCGTTGGGGCTAGTCGGCCCTACAATGAGCAGTTCTTC.

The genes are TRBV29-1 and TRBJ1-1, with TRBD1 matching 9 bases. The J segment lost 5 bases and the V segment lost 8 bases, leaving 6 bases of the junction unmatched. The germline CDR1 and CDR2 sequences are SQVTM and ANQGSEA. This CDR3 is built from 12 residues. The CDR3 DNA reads TGCAGCACGAGGACAGGGGCAACTGAAGCTTTCTTT. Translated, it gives CSTRTGATEAFF.

CDR3 DNA: TGTGCCAGCAGACAGGAGTCCTATAATTCACCCCTCCACTTT. Amino acids: CASRQESYNSPLHF. V is TRBV6-9 and J is TRBJ1-6, with D maybe TRBD1 (5 bases). Trimming took off 6 bases at V and 1 base at J, with 7 bases between the two ends. CDR1 is MNHGY and CDR2 is SVAAGI in the germline V gene. The CDR3 has 14 amino acids.

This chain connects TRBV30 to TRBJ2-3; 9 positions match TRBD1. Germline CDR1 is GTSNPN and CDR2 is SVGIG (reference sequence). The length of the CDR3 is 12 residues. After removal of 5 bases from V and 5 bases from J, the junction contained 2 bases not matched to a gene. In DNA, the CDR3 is TGTGCCTGGGGACAGGGGAGAGATACGCAGTATTTT. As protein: CAWGQGRDTQYF.

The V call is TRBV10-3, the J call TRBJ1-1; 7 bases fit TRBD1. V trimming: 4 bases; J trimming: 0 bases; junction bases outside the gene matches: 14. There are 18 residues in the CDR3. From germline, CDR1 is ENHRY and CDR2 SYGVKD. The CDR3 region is CAISGVPGGGALNTEAFF. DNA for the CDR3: TGTGCCATCAGTGGTGTCCCTGGAGGGGGCGCCTTGAACACTGAAGCTTTCTTT.

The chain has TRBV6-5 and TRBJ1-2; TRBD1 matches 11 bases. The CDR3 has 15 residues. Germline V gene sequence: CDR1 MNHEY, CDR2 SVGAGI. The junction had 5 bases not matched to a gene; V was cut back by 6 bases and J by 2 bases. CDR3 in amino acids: CASSPWDRGNYGYTF. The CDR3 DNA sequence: TGTGCCAGCAGCCCTTGGGACAGGGGGAACTATGGCTACACCTTC.

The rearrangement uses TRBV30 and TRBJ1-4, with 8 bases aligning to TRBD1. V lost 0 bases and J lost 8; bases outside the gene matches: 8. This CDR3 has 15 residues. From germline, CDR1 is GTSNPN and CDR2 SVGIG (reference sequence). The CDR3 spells CAWSVPQGAWEKLFF. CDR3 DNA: TGTGCCTGGAGTGTTCCCCAGGGGGCTTGGGAAAAACTGTTTTTT.

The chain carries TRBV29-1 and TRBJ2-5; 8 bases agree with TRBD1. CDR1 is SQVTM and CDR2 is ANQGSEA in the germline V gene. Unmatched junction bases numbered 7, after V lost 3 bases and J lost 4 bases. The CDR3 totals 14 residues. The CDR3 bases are TGCAGCGTTGAGGGCAGGGGGCGCCGAGAGACCCAGTACTTC. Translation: CSVEGRGRRETQYF.

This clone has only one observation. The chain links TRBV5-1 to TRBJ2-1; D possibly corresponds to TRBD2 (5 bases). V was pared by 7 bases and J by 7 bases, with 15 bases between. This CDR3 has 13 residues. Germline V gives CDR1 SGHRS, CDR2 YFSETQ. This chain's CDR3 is CASGREGRNEQFF. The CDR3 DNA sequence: TGCGCCAGCGGACGAGAGGGTAGAAATGAGCAGTTCTTC.

CDR3 residues: CASSGQTGNSGANVLTF. The CDR3 region has the DNA TGTGCCAGCAGTGGACAGACAGGGAACTCTGGGGCCAACGTCCTGACTTTC. The V gene is TRBV6-1, the J gene TRBJ2-6; 7 nucleotides line up with TRBD1. Per germline, CDR1 MNHNS and CDR2 SASEGT. This CDR3 contains 17 residues. V trimming: 4 bases; J trimming: 0 bases; junction bases outside the gene matches: 6.

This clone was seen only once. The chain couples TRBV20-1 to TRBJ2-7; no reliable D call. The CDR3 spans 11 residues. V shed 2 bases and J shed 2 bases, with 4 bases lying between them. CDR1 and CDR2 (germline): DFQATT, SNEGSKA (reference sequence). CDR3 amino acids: CSARTPYEQYF. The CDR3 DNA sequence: TGCAGTGCTAGAACACCCTACGAGCAGTACTTC.

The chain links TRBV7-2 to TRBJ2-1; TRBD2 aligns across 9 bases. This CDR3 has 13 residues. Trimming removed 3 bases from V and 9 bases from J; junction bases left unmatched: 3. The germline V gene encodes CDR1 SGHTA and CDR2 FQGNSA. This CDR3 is CASSFGGGVEQFF. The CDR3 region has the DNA TGTGCCAGCAGCTTTGGCGGGGGGGTTGAGCAGTTCTTC. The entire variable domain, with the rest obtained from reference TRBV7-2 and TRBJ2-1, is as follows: GAGVSQSPSNKVTEKGKDVELRCDPISGHTALYWYRQSLGQGLEFLIYFQGNSAPDKSGLPSDRFSAERTGGSVSTLTIQRTQQEDSAVYLCASSFGGGVEQFFGPGTRLTVL.

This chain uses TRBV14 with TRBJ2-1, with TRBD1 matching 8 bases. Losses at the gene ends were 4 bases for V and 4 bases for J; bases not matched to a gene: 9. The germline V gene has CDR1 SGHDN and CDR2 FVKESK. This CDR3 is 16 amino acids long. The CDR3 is CASSRKTGQVYNEQFF. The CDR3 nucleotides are TGTGCCAGCAGCCGGAAGACGGGACAGGTGTACAATGAGCAGTTCTTC.

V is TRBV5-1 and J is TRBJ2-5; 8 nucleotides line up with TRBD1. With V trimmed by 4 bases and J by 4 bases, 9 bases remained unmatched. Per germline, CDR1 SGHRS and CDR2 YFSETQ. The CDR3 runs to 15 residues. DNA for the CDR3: TGCGCCAGCAGCCCGATTTCAGGGGGCAGAGAGACCCAGTACTTC. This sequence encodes CASSPISGGRETQYF. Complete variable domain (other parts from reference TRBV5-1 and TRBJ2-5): KAGVTQTPRYLIKTRGQQVTLSCSPISGHRSVSWYQQTPGQGLQFLFEYFSETQRNKGNFPGRFSGRQFSNSRSEMNVSTLELGDSALYLCASSPISGGRETQYFGPGTRLLVL.

CDR3 protein: CASSLGLAFNNEQFF. In nucleotides, the CDR3 is TGTGCCAGCAGCTTGGGGCTAGCATTTAACAATGAGCAGTTCTTC. The chain recombines TRBV5-6 with TRBJ2-1; D possibly corresponds to TRBD2 (5 bases). CDR3 size: 15 residues. Per germline, CDR1 SGHDT and CDR2 YYEEEE. V was trimmed by 0 bases and J by 5 bases, leaving 12 bases between them. Looking up the rest from reference TRBV5-6 and TRBJ2-1 gives the full variable domain: DAGVTQSPTHLIKTRGQQVTLRCSPKSGHDTVSWYQQALGQGPQFIFQYYEEEERQRGNFPDRFSGHQFPNYSSELNVNALLLGDSALYLCASSLGLAFNNEQFFGPGTRLTVL.